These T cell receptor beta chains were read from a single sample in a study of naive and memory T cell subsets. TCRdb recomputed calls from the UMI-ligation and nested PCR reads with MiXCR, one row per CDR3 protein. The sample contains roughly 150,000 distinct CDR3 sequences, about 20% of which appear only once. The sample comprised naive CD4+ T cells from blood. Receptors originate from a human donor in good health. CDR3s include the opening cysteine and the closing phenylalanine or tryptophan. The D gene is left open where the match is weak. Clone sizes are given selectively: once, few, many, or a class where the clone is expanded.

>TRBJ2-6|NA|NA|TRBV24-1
TGTGCCACCAGCGACAGTCACTCTGGGCCCAACGTCCTGACTTTC
CATSDSHSGPNVLTF
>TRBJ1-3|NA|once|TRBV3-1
TGTGCCAGCAGCCAAGCCGGAAACACCATATATTTT
CASSQAGNTIYF
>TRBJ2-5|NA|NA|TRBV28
TGTGCCAGCAGTTTTGGGGGGACAGCGGGAGAGACCCAGTACTTC
CASSFGGTAGETQYF
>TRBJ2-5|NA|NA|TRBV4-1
TGCGCCAGCAGCCAAGTCGGTGGGGAGACCCAGTACTTC
CASSQVGGETQYF
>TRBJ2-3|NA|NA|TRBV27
TGTGTCAGCAATCACGGCAGCACAGATACGCAGTATTTT
CVSNHGSTDTQYF
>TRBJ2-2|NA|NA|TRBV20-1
TGCAGTGCTCGGAAGTCTCCCGCAAACACCGGGGAGCTGTTTTTT
CSARKSPANTGELFF
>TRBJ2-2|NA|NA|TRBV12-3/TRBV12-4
TGTGCCAGCACCACCAGGGTGGCGGAAAGGAACACCGGGGAGCTGTTTTTT
CASTTRVAERNTGELFF
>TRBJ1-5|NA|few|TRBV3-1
TGTGCCAGCAGCCAAAACAGGGCCCAGCCCCAGCATTTT
CASSQNRAQPQHF
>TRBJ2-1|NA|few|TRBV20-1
TGCAGTGCTAGAGGCCAGGGATCCTACAATGAGCAGTTCTTC
CSARGQGSYNEQFF
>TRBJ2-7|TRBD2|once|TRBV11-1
TGTGCCAGCAGCGTAGCGAACCGACTAGCGGGATACGAGCAGTACTTC
CASSVANRLAGYEQYF
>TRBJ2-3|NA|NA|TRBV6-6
TGTGCCAGCAGAGTCGGGGGAATGGGCACAGATACGCAGTATTTT
CASRVGGMGTDTQYF
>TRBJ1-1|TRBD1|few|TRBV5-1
TGCGCCAGCAGCTTGGCCCACGGGACAGGTTGGGACACTGAAGCTTTCTTT
CASSLAHGTGWDTEAFF
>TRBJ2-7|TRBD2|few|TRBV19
TGCACCTGGCTAGCGGAATGCTACGAGCAGTACTTC
CTWLAECYEQYF
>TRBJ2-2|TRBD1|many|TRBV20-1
TGCAGTGCTGGCTGGACAGGGTCCACCGGGGAGCTGTTTTTT
CSAGWTGSTGELFF
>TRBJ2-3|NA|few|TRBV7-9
TGTGCCAGCAGCTTAGGGATAGGACTCATCAGCACAGATACGCAGTATTTT
CASSLGIGLISTDTQYF
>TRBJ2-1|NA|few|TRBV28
TGTGCCAGCAGCCCCGCGACTAGGAGAAAATTCACTGAGCAGTTCTTC
CASSPATRRKFTEQFF
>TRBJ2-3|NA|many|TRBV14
TGTGCCAGCAGCCAAGATCTACTCGTCGATACGCAGTATTTT
CASSQDLLVDTQYF
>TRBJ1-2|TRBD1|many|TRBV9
TGTGCCAGCATGAACAGGGGTTATGGCTACACCTTC
CASMNRGYGYTF
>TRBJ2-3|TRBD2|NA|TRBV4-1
TGCGCCAGCAGCCAGGGACTAGCGGGGGGAGATACGCAGTATTTT
CASSQGLAGGDTQYF
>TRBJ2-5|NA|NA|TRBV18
TGTGCCAGCTCGCCAAAAGGGAACTCGAAGACCCAGTACTTC
CASSPKGNSKTQYF
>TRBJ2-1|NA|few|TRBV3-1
TGTGCCAGCAGCCAAGTGGGAGATGCCCGGTTCTTC
CASSQVGDARFF
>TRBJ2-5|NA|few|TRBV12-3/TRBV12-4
TGTGCCAGCAGTCCCCGGCGGCAGCAACAAGAGACCCAGTACTTC
CASSPRRQQQETQYF
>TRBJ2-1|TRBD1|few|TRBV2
TGTGCCAGCAGTGGGGACAGCAATGAGCAGTTCTTC
CASSGDSNEQFF
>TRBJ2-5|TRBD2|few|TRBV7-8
TGTGCCAGCAGCTCTAGCGGGAGGGCCGGCCAAGAGACCCAGTACTTC
CASSSSGRAGQETQYF
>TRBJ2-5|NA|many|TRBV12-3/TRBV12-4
TGTGCCAGCAGCAAATTACGGTCCCAAGAGACCCAGTACTTC
CASSKLRSQETQYF
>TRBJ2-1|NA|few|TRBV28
TGTGCCAGCAACCTTGCGGGGTTGGGTGATGAGCAGTTCTTC
CASNLAGLGDEQFF
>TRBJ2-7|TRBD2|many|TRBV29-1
TGCAGCGTGGAGCTAGCGGGAGTAAAATACTTC
CSVELAGVKYF
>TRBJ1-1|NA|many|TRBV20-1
TGCAGTGCTTACGGTCCGGGGCGGGGGACTGAAGCTTTCTTT
CSAYGPGRGTEAFF
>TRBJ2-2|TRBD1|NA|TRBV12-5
TGTGCTAGTGGTCATTCCGGGACAGGTTCGCTGAACACCGGGGAGCTGTTTTTT
CASGHSGTGSLNTGELFF
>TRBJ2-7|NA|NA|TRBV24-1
TGTGCCACCAGTGACCAGGACCACGGTGGGCAGTACTTC
CATSDQDHGGQYF
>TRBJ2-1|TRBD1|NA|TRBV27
TGTGCCAGCAGTCCGACAGGGGGAATGTCCTACAATGAGCAGTTCTTC
CASSPTGGMSYNEQFF
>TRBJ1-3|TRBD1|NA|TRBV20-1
TGCAGTGCACGACAGGGAGACACCATATATTTT
CSARQGDTIYF
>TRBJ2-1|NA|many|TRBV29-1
TGCAGCGTTGCCGAGTACAATGAGCAGTTCTTC
CSVAEYNEQFF
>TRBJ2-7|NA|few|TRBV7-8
TGTGCCAGCAGCTCCAAGGACATCACCTCGCAGTACTTC
CASSSKDITSQYF
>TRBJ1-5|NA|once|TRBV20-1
TGCAGTGCACGACGAGGGACGGATAGCAATCAGCCCCAGCATTTT
CSARRGTDSNQPQHF